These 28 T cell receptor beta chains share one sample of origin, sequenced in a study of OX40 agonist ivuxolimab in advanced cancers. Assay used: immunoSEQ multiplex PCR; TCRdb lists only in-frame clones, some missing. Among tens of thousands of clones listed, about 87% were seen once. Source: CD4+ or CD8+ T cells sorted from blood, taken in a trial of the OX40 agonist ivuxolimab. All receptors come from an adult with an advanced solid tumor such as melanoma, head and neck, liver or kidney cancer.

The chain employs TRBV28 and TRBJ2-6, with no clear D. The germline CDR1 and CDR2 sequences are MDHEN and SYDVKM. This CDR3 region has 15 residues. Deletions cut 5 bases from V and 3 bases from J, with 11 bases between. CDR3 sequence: CASSRPSGGANVLTF. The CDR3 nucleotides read TGTGCCAGCAGTCGGCCGAGTGGTGGGGCCAACGTCCTGACTTTC.

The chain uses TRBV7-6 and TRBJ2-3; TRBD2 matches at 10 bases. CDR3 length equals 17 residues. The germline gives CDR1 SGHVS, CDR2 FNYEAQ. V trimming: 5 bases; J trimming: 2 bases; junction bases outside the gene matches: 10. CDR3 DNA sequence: TGTGCCAGCAGCCCCCGGCCAGCGGGAGGGCCCACAGATACGCAGTATTTT. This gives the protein CASSPRPAGGPTDTQYF.

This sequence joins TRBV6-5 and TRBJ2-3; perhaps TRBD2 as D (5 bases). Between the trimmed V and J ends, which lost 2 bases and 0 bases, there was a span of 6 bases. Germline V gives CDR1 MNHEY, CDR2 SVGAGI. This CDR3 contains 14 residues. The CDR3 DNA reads TGTGCCAGCAGTTACGGCGGGAGCACAGATACGCAGTATTTT. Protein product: CASSYGGSTDTQYF.

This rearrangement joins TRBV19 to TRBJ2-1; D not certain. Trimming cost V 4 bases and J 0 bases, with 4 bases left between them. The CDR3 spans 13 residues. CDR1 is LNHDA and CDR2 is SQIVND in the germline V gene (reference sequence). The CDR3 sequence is CASSKGSYNEQFF. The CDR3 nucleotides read TGTGCCAGTAGTAAGGGCTCCTACAATGAGCAGTTCTTC.

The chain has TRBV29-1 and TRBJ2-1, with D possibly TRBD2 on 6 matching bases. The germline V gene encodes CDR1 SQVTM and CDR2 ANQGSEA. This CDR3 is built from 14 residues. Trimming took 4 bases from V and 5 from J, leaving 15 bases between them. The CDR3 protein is CSVARDFPNNEQFF. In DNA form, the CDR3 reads TGCAGCGTTGCCAGGGACTTCCCGAACAATGAGCAGTTCTTC.

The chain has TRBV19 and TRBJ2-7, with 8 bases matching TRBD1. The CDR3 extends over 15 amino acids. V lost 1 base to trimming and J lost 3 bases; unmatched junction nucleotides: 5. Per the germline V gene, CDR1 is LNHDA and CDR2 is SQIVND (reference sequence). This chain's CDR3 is CASSIVQGAVYEQYF. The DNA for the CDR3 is TGTGCCAGTAGTATAGTTCAGGGGGCTGTCTACGAGCAGTACTTC.

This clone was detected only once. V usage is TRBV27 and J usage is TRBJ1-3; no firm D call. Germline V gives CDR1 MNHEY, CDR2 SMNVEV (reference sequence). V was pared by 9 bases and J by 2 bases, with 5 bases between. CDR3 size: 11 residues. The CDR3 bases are TGTGCCAGTCGGGCTGGAAACACCATATATTTT. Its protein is CASRAGNTIYF.

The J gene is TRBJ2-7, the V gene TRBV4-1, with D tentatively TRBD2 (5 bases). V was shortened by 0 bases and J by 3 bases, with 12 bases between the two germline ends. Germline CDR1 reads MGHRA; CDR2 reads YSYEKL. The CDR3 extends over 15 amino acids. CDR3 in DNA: TGCGCCAGCAGCCAAGATGGCGGGCCCCTCTACGAGCAGTACTTC. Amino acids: CASSQDGGPLYEQYF.

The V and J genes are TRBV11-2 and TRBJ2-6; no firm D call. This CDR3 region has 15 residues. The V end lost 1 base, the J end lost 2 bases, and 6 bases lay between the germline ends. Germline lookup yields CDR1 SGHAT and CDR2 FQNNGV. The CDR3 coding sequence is TGTGCCAGCAGCTTAGGGGGAACTGGGGCCAACGTCCTGACTTTC. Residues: CASSLGGTGANVLTF.

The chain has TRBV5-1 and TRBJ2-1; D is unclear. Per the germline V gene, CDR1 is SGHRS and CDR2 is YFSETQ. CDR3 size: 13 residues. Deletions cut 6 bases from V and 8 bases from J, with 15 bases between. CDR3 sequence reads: CASNGVAVDEQFF. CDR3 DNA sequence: TGCGCCAGCAATGGGGTAGCTGTCGATGAGCAGTTCTTC. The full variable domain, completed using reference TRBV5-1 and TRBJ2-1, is KAGVTQTPRYLIKTRGQQVTLSCSPISGHRSVSWYQQTPGQGLQFLFEYFSETQRNKGNFPGRFSGRQFSNSRSEMNVSTLELGDSALYLCASNGVAVDEQFFGPGTRLTVL.

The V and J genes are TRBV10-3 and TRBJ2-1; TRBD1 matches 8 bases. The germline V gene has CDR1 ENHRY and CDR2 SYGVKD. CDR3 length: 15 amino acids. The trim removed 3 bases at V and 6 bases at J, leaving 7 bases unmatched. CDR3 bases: TGTGCCATCAGTGACAGAGCAGGGGGCAGCAATGAGCAGTTCTTC. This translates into CAISDRAGGSNEQFF.

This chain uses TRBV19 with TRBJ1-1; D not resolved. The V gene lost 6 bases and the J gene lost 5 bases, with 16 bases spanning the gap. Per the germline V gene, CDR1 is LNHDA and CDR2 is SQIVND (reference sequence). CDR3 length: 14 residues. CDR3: CASRIGRGGTEAFF. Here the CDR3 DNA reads TGTGCCAGTAGGATCGGTCGGGGTGGGACTGAAGCTTTCTTT.

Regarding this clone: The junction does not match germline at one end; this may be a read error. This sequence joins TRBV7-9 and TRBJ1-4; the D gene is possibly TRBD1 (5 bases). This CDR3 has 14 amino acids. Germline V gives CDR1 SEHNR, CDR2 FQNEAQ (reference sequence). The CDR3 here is CASSSGSTIEKLFF. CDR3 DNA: TGTGCCAGCAGCTCAGGGTCAACTATTGAAAAACTGTTTTTT.

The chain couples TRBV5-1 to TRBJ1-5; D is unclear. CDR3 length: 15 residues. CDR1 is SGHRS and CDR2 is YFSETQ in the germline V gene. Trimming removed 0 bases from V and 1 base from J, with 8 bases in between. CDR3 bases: TGCGCCAGCAGCTTGGAGGGTGGAAGCAATCAGCCCCAGCATTTT. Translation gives CASSLEGGSNQPQHF.

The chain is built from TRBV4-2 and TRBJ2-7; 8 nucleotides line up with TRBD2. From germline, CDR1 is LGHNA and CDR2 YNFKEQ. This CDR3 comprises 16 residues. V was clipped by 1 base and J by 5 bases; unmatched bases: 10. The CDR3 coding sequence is TGTGCCAGCAGCCAAGCTAGAGCGGGAGATTTCGACGAGCAGTACTTC. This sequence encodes CASSQARAGDFDEQYF.

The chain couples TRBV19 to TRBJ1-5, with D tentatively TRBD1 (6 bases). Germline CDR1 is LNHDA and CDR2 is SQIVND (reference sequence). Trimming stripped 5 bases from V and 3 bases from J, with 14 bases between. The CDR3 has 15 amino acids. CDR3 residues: CASSVRGGSNQPQHF. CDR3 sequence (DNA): TGTGCCAGTAGTGTTAGGGGGGGATCCAATCAGCCCCAGCATTTT.

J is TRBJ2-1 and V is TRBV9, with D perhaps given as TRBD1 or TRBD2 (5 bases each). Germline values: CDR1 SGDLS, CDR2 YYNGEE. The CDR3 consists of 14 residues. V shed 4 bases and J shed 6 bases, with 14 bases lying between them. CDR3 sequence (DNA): TGTGCCAGCAGCCTCCGGGATAGGGGCAATGAGCAGTTCTTC. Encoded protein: CASSLRDRGNEQFF.

The CDR3 reads CASSGMGESPYEQYF. CDR3 DNA: TGTGCCAGCAGTGGCATGGGGGAAAGTCCCTACGAGCAGTACTTC. The V and J genes are TRBV6-5 and TRBJ2-7, with D perhaps matching TRBD1 or TRBD2 (5 bases each). V gave up 5 bases and J gave up 2 bases, with 16 bases separating them. Germline-derived CDR1 and CDR2 are MNHEY and SVGAGI. The CDR3 is 15 residues long.

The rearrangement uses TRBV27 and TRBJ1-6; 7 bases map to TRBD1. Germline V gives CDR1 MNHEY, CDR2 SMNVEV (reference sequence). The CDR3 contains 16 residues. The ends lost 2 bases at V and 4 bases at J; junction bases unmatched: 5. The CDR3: CASSLAGQYYNSPLHF. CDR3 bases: TGTGCCAGCAGTTTAGCGGGACAGTATTATAATTCACCCCTCCACTTT.

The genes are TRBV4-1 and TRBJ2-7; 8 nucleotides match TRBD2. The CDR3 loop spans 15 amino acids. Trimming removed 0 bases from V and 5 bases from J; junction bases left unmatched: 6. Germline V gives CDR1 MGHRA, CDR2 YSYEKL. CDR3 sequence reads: CASSQELADADEQYF. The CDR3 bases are TGCGCCAGCAGCCAAGAACTAGCGGATGCGGACGAGCAGTACTTC.

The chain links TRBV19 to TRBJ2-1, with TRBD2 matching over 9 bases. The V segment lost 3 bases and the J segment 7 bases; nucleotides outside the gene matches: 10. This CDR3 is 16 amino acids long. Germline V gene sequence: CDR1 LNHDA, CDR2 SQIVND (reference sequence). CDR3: CASSILPGTSRNEQFF. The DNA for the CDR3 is TGTGCCAGTAGTATCTTACCCGGGACTAGCAGAAATGAGCAGTTCTTC.

The CDR3 coding sequence is TGTGCCAGCAGCTTAGTTACCGGAAACACCATATATTTT. Residues: CASSLVTGNTIYF. The chain employs TRBV7-9 and TRBJ1-3; D unresolved. The CDR3 runs to 13 residues. Looked up from germline, CDR1 is SEHNR and CDR2 is FQNEAQ (reference sequence). V was clipped by 1 base and J by 4 bases, with 5 bases between them.

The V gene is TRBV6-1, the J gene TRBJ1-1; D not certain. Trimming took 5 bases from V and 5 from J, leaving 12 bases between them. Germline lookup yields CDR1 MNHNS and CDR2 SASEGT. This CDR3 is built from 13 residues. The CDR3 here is CASSLGSGTEAFF. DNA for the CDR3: TGTGCCAGCAGTTTGGGAAGTGGGACTGAAGCTTTCTTT.

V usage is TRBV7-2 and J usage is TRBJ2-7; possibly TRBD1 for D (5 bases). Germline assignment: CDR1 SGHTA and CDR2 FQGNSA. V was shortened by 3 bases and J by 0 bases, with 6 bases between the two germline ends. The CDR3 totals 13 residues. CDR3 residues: CASSFDSSYEQYF. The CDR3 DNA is TGTGCCAGCAGCTTTGACAGCTCCTACGAGCAGTACTTC.

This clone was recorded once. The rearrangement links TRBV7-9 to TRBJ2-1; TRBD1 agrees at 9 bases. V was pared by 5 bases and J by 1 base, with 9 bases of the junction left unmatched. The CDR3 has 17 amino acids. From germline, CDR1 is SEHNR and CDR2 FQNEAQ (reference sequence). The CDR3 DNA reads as TGTGCCAGCAGCCCGGCTCCGGGACAGGGTTCCTACAATGAGCAGTTCTTC. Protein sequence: CASSPAPGQGSYNEQFF.

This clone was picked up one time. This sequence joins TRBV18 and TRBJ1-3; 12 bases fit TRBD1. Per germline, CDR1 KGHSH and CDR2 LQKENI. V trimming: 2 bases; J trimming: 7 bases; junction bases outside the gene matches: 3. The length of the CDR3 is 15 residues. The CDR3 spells CASSPAGTGGNTIYF. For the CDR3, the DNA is TGTGCCAGCTCACCAGCCGGGACAGGGGGCAACACCATATATTTT.

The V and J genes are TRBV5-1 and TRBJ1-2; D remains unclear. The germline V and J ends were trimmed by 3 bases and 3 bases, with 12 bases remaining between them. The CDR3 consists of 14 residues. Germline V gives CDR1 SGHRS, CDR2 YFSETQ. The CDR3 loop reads CASSSHIGDYGYTF. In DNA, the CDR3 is TGCGCCAGCAGCTCCCACATAGGAGACTATGGCTACACCTTC.

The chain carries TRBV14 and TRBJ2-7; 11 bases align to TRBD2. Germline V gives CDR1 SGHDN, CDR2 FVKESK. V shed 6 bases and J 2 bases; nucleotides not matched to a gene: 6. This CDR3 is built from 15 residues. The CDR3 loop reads CASSYGLAGPYEQYF. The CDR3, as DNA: TGTGCCAGCAGTTATGGACTAGCGGGCCCCTACGAGCAGTACTTC.